The 18 T cell receptor beta chains below come from one sample, sequenced in a study of CD8+ T cells in alopecia areata. Reverse transcribed after extraction, RNA yielded cDNA as the sequencing template. Assay: immunoSEQ multiplex PCR; the TCRdb copy retains only in-frame clones and omits some. The profile shows fewer than 350,000 clones, 55% to 75% of them singletons. Treatment meaning: oral pan-JAK inhibitor, 5-10 mg twice daily. This material consisted of CD4+ T cells sorted from blood, taken at week 24, from a patient treated with tofacitinib. The receptors shown here come from a human donor with alopecia areata.

The gene calls are TRBV10-1 and TRBJ1-1; 7 bases align to TRBD1. The J segment lost 3 bases and the V segment lost 7 bases, leaving 11 bases of the junction unmatched. The CDR3 has 15 residues. Germline CDR1 reads WNHNN; CDR2 reads SYGVQD (reference sequence). CDR3 in amino acids: CASTPQTGSYTEAFF. The CDR3 DNA is TGCGCCAGCACTCCCCAGACAGGGAGTTACACTGAAGCTTTCTTT.

This sequence joins TRBV29-1 and TRBJ1-1, with TRBD1 as a possible D gene (6 bases). The germline V gene has CDR1 SQVTM and CDR2 ANQGSEA. This CDR3 comprises 14 residues. Trimming shortened V by 7 bases and J by 1 base, and 16 bases separated the two germline ends. The CDR3 sequence is CSAQGRGGNTEAFF. CDR3 DNA sequence: TGCAGCGCCCAGGGAAGGGGGGGGAACACTGAAGCTTTCTTT. Filled out from reference TRBV29-1 and TRBJ1-1, the complete variable domain reads SAVISQKPSRDICQRGTSLTIQCQVDSQVTMMFWYRQQPGQSLTLIATANQGSEATYESGFVIDKFPISRPNLTFSTLTVSNMSPEDSSIYLCSAQGRGGNTEAFFGQGTRLTVV.

This chain joins TRBV9 and TRBJ2-3; D gene ambiguous. Germline values: CDR1 SGDLS, CDR2 YYNGEE. The CDR3 totals 12 residues. Deletions cut 1 base from V and 5 bases from J, with 5 bases between. CDR3 region: CASSVLGDTQYF. The CDR3 bases are TGTGCCAGCAGCGTACTTGGAGATACGCAGTATTTT.

V and J are TRBV4-1 and TRBJ1-5; TRBD1 aligns across 10 bases. CDR3 length equals 20 residues. Germline V gives CDR1 MGHRA, CDR2 YSYEKL. V shed 1 base, J shed 2 bases, and the junction held 14 bases outside the gene matches. CDR3 sequence reads: CASSQGRDRGVGTGNQPQHF. The CDR3, as DNA: TGCGCCAGCAGCCAAGGCCGGGACAGGGGAGTCGGTACGGGCAATCAGCCCCAGCATTTT.

The chain employs TRBV30 and TRBJ1-2; 7 positions match TRBD1. V was clipped by 5 bases and J by 3 bases; unmatched bases: 3. The CDR3 has 12 residues. CDR1 is GTSNPN, CDR2 SVGIG, per germline (reference sequence). The CDR3 DNA sequence: TGTGCCTGGTCCGGGACAGACTATGGCTACACCTTC. Its translation is CAWSGTDYGYTF.

The rearrangement joins TRBV7-2 to TRBJ2-1, with D maybe TRBD1 (5 bases). V lost 3 bases and J 8 bases, leaving 14 bases between the germline ends. The length of the CDR3 is 14 residues. Germline V gene lookup returns CDR1 SGHTA and CDR2 FQGNSA. CDR3: CASSLYRTADEQFF. The CDR3 DNA is TGTGCCAGCAGCTTGTACAGGACCGCGGATGAGCAGTTCTTC. The full variable domain, in which reference TRBV7-2 and TRBJ2-1 provide the parts outside the CDR3, is GAGVSQSPSNKVTEKGKDVELRCDPISGHTALYWYRQSLGQGLEFLIYFQGNSAPDKSGLPSDRFSAERTGGSVSTLTIQRTQQEDSAVYLCASSLYRTADEQFFGPGTRLTVL.

The V and J genes are TRBV18 and TRBJ1-1; TRBD1 might be the D (5 bases). The V end was cut by 3 bases, the J end by 1 base, with 12 bases between. The CDR3 is 15 residues long. Germline V CDR1 and CDR2: KGHSH, LQKENI. In nucleotides, the CDR3 is TGTGCCAGCTCACCGAGGCCAGGGCCGAACACTGAAGCTTTCTTT. The encoded protein is CASSPRPGPNTEAFF.

Of note for this clone: Within the sample, other DNA sequences also encode this same CDR3. This chain uses TRBV5-1 with TRBJ2-5, with a tentative D call TRBD1 (6 bases). Looked up from germline, CDR1 is SGHRS and CDR2 is YFSETQ. Trimming stripped 0 bases from V and 2 bases from J, with 8 bases between. This CDR3 is 14 amino acids long. The DNA of the CDR3 is TGCGCCAGCAGCTTGGCAGGGGAACAAGAGACCCAGTACTTC. Amino acid sequence: CASSLAGEQETQYF.

The genes are TRBV2 and TRBJ1-2; D not certain. The V and J ends lost 4 bases and 0 bases respectively, with 6 bases between them. Per germline, CDR1 SNHLY and CDR2 FYNNEI. There are 13 residues in the CDR3. CDR3 protein: CASSVDPNYGYTF. The CDR3 nucleotides read TGTGCCAGCAGTGTGGACCCTAACTATGGCTACACCTTC.

V is TRBV19 and J is TRBJ1-2; a weak D match, TRBD1 (5 bases). Trimming cost V 0 bases and J 7 bases, with 12 bases left between them. This CDR3 is built from 14 residues. The V gene's germline CDR1 is LNHDA and CDR2 SQIVND (reference sequence). The CDR3 sequence is CASSIDFVGAGYTF. The DNA of the CDR3 is TGTGCCAGTAGTATAGATTTTGTCGGGGCTGGCTACACCTTC.

V and J are TRBV5-1 and TRBJ1-2, with TRBD1 as a possible D gene (6 bases). The CDR3 runs 15 residues. V lost 1 base, J lost 2 bases, and 12 bases lay in between. Per germline, CDR1 SGHRS and CDR2 YFSETQ. The CDR3 bases are TGCGCCAGCAGCTTGCAGACGGGGGCCAACTATGGCTACACCTTC. This codes for CASSLQTGANYGYTF.

The J gene is TRBJ1-6, the V gene TRBV30; 7 bases match TRBD1. This CDR3 region has 14 residues. In germline, CDR1 is GTSNPN, CDR2 SVGIG (reference sequence). Trimming removed 3 bases from V and 6 bases from J; junction bases left unmatched: 5. CDR3 bases: TGTGCCTGGAGCCGACAGGGCCGTAATTCACCCCTCCACTTT. Protein product: CAWSRQGRNSPLHF.

This clone showed up just once. The rearrangement joins TRBV28 to TRBJ2-3; the D is unclear. The CDR3 contains 13 residues. Trimming stripped 7 bases from V and 6 bases from J, with 14 bases between. The germline gives CDR1 MDHEN, CDR2 SYDVKM. The chain's CDR3 is CASKVASLDTQYF. CDR3 sequence (DNA): TGTGCCAGCAAAGTGGCCTCGTTGGATACGCAGTATTTT.

Comments on this clone: Other nucleotide sequences from this sample produce the same CDR3. The chain carries TRBV29-1 and TRBJ1-1; possible D gene TRBD1, 5 bases. Germline CDR1 reads SQVTM; CDR2 reads ANQGSEA. The CDR3 is 13 residues long. Between the trimmed V and J ends, which lost 3 bases and 1 base, there was a span of 9 bases. The CDR3 nucleotides are TGCAGCGTTGACGGGACGGCGAACACTGAAGCTTTCTTT. Protein product: CSVDGTANTEAFF.

This clone has only one observation. The chain is built from TRBV18 and TRBJ1-2, with unresolved D. The length of the CDR3 is 13 residues. Germline loops: CDR1 KGHSH, CDR2 LQKENI. V was trimmed by 3 bases and J by 8 bases, leaving 13 bases between them. The CDR3 DNA sequence: TGTGCCAGCTCACCCCTCACCTTGAACGGCTACACCTTC. This encodes CASSPLTLNGYTF.

The V call is TRBV29-1, the J call TRBJ2-4; the match to TRBD1 covers 8 bases. Trimming removed 3 bases from V and 1 base from J; junction bases left unmatched: 8. The germline V gene has CDR1 SQVTM and CDR2 ANQGSEA. The CDR3 totals 16 residues. In nucleotides, the CDR3 is TGCAGCGTTGATATTCAAACAGGGGGTGCCAAAAACATTCAGTACTTC. Protein sequence: CSVDIQTGGAKNIQYF.

V and J are TRBV7-9 and TRBJ2-2; 7 bases map to TRBD1. In germline, CDR1 is SEHNR, CDR2 FQNEAQ (reference sequence). The CDR3 runs to 14 residues. V trimming: 2 bases; J trimming: 3 bases; junction bases outside the gene matches: 0. This CDR3 is CASSLTGDTGELFF. DNA for the CDR3: TGTGCCAGCAGCTTAACAGGGGACACCGGGGAGCTGTTTTTT. The entire variable domain, with the rest obtained from reference TRBV7-9 and TRBJ2-2, is as follows: DTGVSQNPRHKITKRGQNVTFRCDPISEHNRLYWYRQTLGQGPEFLTYFQNEAQLEKSRLLSDRFSAERPKGSFSTLEIQRTEQGDSAMYLCASSLTGDTGELFFGEGSRLTVL.

The rearrangement links TRBV4-3 to TRBJ2-6; D not resolved. The CDR3 has 14 residues. Per germline, CDR1 LGHNA and CDR2 YSLEER. V dropped 0 bases and J dropped 9 bases, with 9 bases sitting between them. The CDR3 spells CASSQDGLLNVLTF. The CDR3 nucleotides are TGCGCCAGCAGCCAAGACGGGCTCCTCAACGTCCTGACTTTC.